This TCR beta chain was identified during a study of blood T cell repertoires in COVID-19. Study-level information: Both acute and convalescent COVID-19 samples were obtained from the United States, Italy and Spain. T cells, B-cell-depleted T cells, or PBMCs provided the cDNA or gDNA that served as material.

Original handling: How many nucleated cells were present was estimated from reference gene primer amplification. TCRdb's copy holds only in-frame clones and misses some; the assay was immunoSEQ multiplex PCR. The V and J calls and clone size were taken over from that table, and D and trimming were inferred from the DNA. Among about 270,000 clones listed, more than 75% were seen once. CDR3 length: 13 residues. Germline lookup yields CDR1 MNHNY and CDR2 SVGAGI (reference sequence). The germline V and J ends were trimmed by 0 bases and 5 bases, with 7 bases remaining between them. V gene TRBV6-6 combines with J gene TRBJ1-1, with D possibly matching TRBD1 (6 bases). The sample was peripheral blood. This TCR came from a man in his forties with active or convalescent COVID-19. The CDR3 loop reads CASSYSTGTEAFF. The CDR3 nucleotides read TGTGCCAGCAGTTACTCGACAGGAACTGAAGCTTTCTTT.